Presented here are 2 T cell receptor beta chains from one specimen sequenced in a study of regulatory T cells in long-lasting Graves disease. The time point is: persistent/refractory GD, antithyroid drugs over 5 years with positive TRAb. From PBMCs, RNA was extracted and then used to make the TCR library. Sequencing libraries for TCR beta were prepared with iRepertoire HTBI primers and Arm-PCR of CDR3 regions. TCRdb re-called the multiplex PCR reads through MiXCR, storing one row per CDR3 protein. The table includes about 450,000 distinct CDR3 sequences, around 20% detected once. Material: peripheral blood mononuclear cells (PBMCs), obtained when the disease was refractory, from a patient treated with antithyroid drugs. Every receptor here comes from a female donor with Graves disease.

In DNA form, the CDR3 reads TGTGCCAGCAGTGAATCAAGTTCGGGGCTGAATTCACCCCTCCACTTT. Protein sequence: CASSESSSGLNSPLHF. The genes are TRBV6-1 and TRBJ1-6; TRBD1 is a possible D gene (5 bases). Trimming stripped 2 bases from V and 7 bases from J, with 15 bases between. CDR1 MNHNS and CDR2 SASEGT come from the germline V gene. The CDR3 is 16 residues long.

Ten or more counts support this clonotype. The chain combines TRBV11-2 with TRBJ2-6; D gene unclear. V lost 5 bases and J lost 0, with 8 bases in between. Looked up from germline, CDR1 is SGHAT and CDR2 is FQNNGV. This CDR3 region has 15 residues. The CDR3 DNA sequence: TGTGCCAGCAGCCGGATAGCCTCTGGGGCCAACGTCCTGACTTTC. Its protein product is CASSRIASGANVLTF.